This TCR beta chain appears in the sequencing data of a study of T cells in Graves' hyperthyroidism and ophthalmopathy. Across the whole study: Peripheral blood was acquired at first diagnosis, ahead of any therapy whatsoever. Broader study findings: From stable hyperthyroidism, ophthalmopathy was separated by a 13 V-J model.

Fresh 10 ml peripheral blood yielded PBMCs. TCR beta CDR3 region amplification was performed from RNA transcripts. With the HTBI primer set, the TCR CDR3 went through a first round of RT-PCR. TCRdb called the multiplex PCR reads again in MiXCR, with one record for every CDR3 protein. The table lists fewer than 550,000 distinct CDR3 sequences, roughly 25% of them singletons. Comments on this clonotype: Its antigen is unidentified.

Germline lookup yields CDR1 MNHNS and CDR2 SASEGT. The CDR3 covers 14 residues. V was trimmed by 6 bases and J by 5 bases, leaving 17 bases between them. The rearrangement joins TRBV6-1 to TRBJ2-7; no reliable D call. The specimen sequenced was blood. This clonotype originated in a woman in her twenties or thirties with Graves' ophthalmopathy. CDR3 in amino acids: CASSSERDIDEQYF. The CDR3 bases are TGTGCCAGCAGCTCAGAAAGGGATATCGACGAGCAGTACTTC.